The 3 T cell receptor beta chains below come from one sample, sequenced in a study of Graves' ophthalmopathy and Graves' hyperthyroidism. As the template, RNA transcripts were used to amplify TCR beta CDR3 regions. A first-round RT-PCR used HTBI primers, followed by a second-round multiplex PCR. TCRdb ran MiXCR on the multiplex PCR reads and lists one entry per CDR3 protein. This sample carries about 480,000 distinct CDR3 sequences, approximately 15% of them seen once, and the ten largest clones take 9.5% to 10%. Sequenced input: blood. Receptor source: a woman between 25 and 40 years old with Graves' ophthalmopathy.

This clonotype was recorded at least ten times. V gene TRBV28 combines with J gene TRBJ1-1, with D tentatively TRBD1 (6 bases). The CDR3 runs to 14 residues. Germline values: CDR1 MDHEN, CDR2 SYDVKM. The V end lost 4 bases, the J end lost 1 base, and 10 bases lay between the germline ends. CDR3 DNA sequence: TGTGCCAGCAGTTCCCCGGGACAGAACACTGAAGCTTTCTTT. It codes for CASSSPGQNTEAFF.

This clonotype occurred a few times. The V and J genes are TRBV4-1 and TRBJ2-7, with 7 bases fitting TRBD1. Germline assignment: CDR1 MGHRA and CDR2 YSYEKL. The V segment lost 0 bases and the J segment 4 bases; nucleotides outside the gene matches: 9. This CDR3 region has 16 residues. The DNA for the CDR3 is TGCGCCAGCAGCCAAGAAGGGGGCAGGGGAATTTACGAGCAGTACTTC. This codes for CASSQEGGRGIYEQYF.

This clonotype was detected many times. The chain combines TRBV10-3 with TRBJ2-7, with D perhaps TRBD1 or TRBD2 (6 bases each). V was shortened by 5 bases and J by 3 bases, with 14 bases between the two germline ends. From germline, CDR1 is ENHRY and CDR2 SYGVKD. The CDR3 covers 14 residues. In nucleotides, the CDR3 is TGTGCCATCAGTTACGACGGGGGCCGCTACGAGCAGTACTTC. As protein: CAISYDGGRYEQYF.